The 8 T cell receptor beta chains reported below all come from one sample, sequenced in a study of T cells after yellow fever vaccination. Each CDR3 protein gets one entry after TCRdb re-called the 5' RACE reads with MiXCR. The repertoire has about 370,000 distinct CDR3 sequences, more than 9% of them found once; the top ten carry around 18%. Here the sequenced sample was PBMCs, taken on the day of the first yellow fever vaccination. Receptors originate from a young man who received the YFV17D yellow fever vaccine.

This clonotype has a count of ten or more. The genes are TRBV7-2 and TRBJ2-3, with D possibly being TRBD1 or TRBD2 (6 bases each). V gave up 6 bases and J gave up 2 bases, with 21 bases separating them. Germline CDR1 reads SGHTA; CDR2 reads FQGNSA. The CDR3 spans 17 residues. The chain's CDR3 is CASSRIQGRIYTDTQYF. The CDR3 nucleotides are TGTGCCAGCAGTCGTATTCAGGGGAGGATTTACACAGATACGCAGTATTTT.

V usage is TRBV3-1 and J usage is TRBJ2-1; 8 positions agree with TRBD2. The CDR3 is 15 residues long. Germline assignment: CDR1 LGHDT and CDR2 YNNKEL (reference sequence). The V gene end was trimmed by 0 bases and the J gene end by 8 bases; junction bases not matched to a gene: 6. The CDR3 region has the DNA TGTGCCAGCAGCCAAGAAACGGGGGGGCTTTATGAGCAGTTCTTC. Encoded protein: CASSQETGGLYEQFF.

This clonotype was picked up a small number of times. The chain carries TRBV6-2 or TRBV6-3 and TRBJ1-4, with D unresolved. The CDR3 length is 20 residues. Trimming took 3 bases from V and 0 from J, leaving 23 bases between them. The germline V gene has CDR1 MNHEY and CDR2 SVGEGT. In DNA, the CDR3 is TGTGCCAGCAGTTATCCGGGTTCAGGTCATCAGGATGCAACTAATGAAAAACTGTTTTTT. Translated: CASSYPGSGHQDATNEKLFF.

This clonotype has only a few counts. The J gene is TRBJ2-1, the V gene TRBV4-3; tentative D call: TRBD2 (6 bases). Trimming stripped 3 bases from V and 7 bases from J, with 25 bases between. The germline V gene has CDR1 LGHNA and CDR2 YSLEER. The length of the CDR3 is 18 residues. As DNA, the CDR3 is TGCGCCAGCAGCCATTTTGCGAGGACTATATCAGACAAGAATGAGCAGTTCTTC. Protein product: CASSHFARTISDKNEQFF.

This clonotype was counted many times. The V and J genes are TRBV7-2 and TRBJ2-5, with 7 positions matching TRBD2. V gave up 2 bases and J gave up 1 base; unmatched junction bases: 4. CDR1 is SGHTA, CDR2 FQGNSA, per germline. The CDR3 consists of 15 residues. For the CDR3, the DNA is TGTGCCAGCAGCTTATTTAGCGGGCCCCAAGAGACCCAGTACTTC. Encoded protein: CASSLFSGPQETQYF.

This clonotype has only one observation. At one end, the junction sequence differs from germline, possibly due to a read error. CDR3 sequence reads: CASCQKQGQAETQYF. The CDR3 region has the DNA TGCGCCAGCTGTCAGAAGCAGGGCCAAGCAGAGACCCAGTACTTC. The chain links TRBV23-1 to TRBJ2-5; the D gene is possibly TRBD1 (5 bases). Being an ORF, TRBV23-1 has a function that is uncertain. There are 15 residues in the CDR3.

The CDR3 loop is CSASYGGRGYEQYV. The CDR3 bases are TGCAGTGCTAGTTATGGTGGCAGGGGTTACGAGCAGTACGTC. The V call is TRBV20-1, the J call TRBJ2-7; D is possibly TRBD1 (6 bases). Germline assignment: CDR1 DFQATT and CDR2 SNEGSKA (reference sequence). The CDR3 is 14 amino acids. V was shortened by 3 bases and J by 4 bases, with 16 bases between the two germline ends.

This clonotype was seen a few times. This sequence joins TRBV5-1 and TRBJ2-5; 13 bases line up with TRBD2. CDR1 is SGHRS and CDR2 is YFSETQ in the germline V gene. V was pared by 6 bases and J by 3 bases, with 5 bases of the junction left unmatched. The CDR3 runs 15 residues. The CDR3 sequence is CASNPGLAGEETQYF. The CDR3 bases are TGCGCCAGCAACCCTGGACTAGCGGGGGAAGAGACCCAGTACTTC.